The T cell receptor beta chain described here comes from a study of blood T cell repertoires in COVID-19. Background on the study: Sites across the United States, Italy and Spain contributed samples from acute and convalescent COVID-19.

The data were produced by immunoSEQ multiplex PCR, yet TCRdb's version contains in-frame clones alone and is incomplete. The table includes a few hundred thousand clones, around nine tenths detected once. Germline V gene lookup returns CDR1 SGHNT and CDR2 YYREEE (reference sequence). With 4 bases removed from V and 2 bases from J, the gap between germline ends came to 17 bases. The CDR3 has 16 amino acids. V is TRBV5-4 and J is TRBJ2-3, with D tentatively TRBD2 (5 bases). The clonotype comes from a man in his forties or fifties who had recovered from COVID-19. The sequencing input was peripheral blood. CDR3 loop: CASSPRDGGFTDTQYF. Written as DNA, the CDR3 is TGTGCCAGCAGCCCTCGAGATGGCGGGTTCACAGATACGCAGTATTTT.